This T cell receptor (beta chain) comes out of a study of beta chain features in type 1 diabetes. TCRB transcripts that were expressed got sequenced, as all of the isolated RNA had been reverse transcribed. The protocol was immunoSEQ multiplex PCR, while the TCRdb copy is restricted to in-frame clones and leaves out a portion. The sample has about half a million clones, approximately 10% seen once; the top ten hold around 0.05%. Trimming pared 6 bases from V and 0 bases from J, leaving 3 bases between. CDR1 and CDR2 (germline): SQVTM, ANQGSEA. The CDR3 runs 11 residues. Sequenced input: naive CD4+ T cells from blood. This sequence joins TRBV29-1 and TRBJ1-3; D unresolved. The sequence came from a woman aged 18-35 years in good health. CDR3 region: CSVSSGNTIYF. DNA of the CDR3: TGCAGCGTAAGCTCTGGAAACACCATATATTTT.